One sample yielded the 6 T cell receptor beta chains listed below, sequenced in a study of cytomegalovirus exposure and HLA in healthy donors. PCR employed 60 Vbeta and 13 Jbeta primers. Produced via immunoSEQ multiplex PCR; TCRdb's table is partial and in-frame only. The sample consists of 150,000 to 200,000 clones, 78% of them appearing once. Input material: PBMCs. The receptors were gathered from a woman in her 30s in good health and CMV-seropositive.

The V call is TRBV18, the J call TRBJ2-7, with D perhaps matching TRBD2 (6 bases). This CDR3 has 14 residues. In germline, CDR1 is KGHSH, CDR2 LQKENI. The V end lost 2 bases, the J end lost 5 bases, and 13 bases lay between the germline ends. The DNA for the CDR3 is TGTGCCAGCTCACCAAGACTAGGGTCGGACGAGCAGTACTTC. Amino acids: CASSPRLGSDEQYF.

This sequence joins TRBV10-3 and TRBJ2-1, with a tentative D call TRBD2 (6 bases). Trimming removed 10 bases at V and 9 bases at J, with 25 bases between. The CDR3 loop spans 15 amino acids. Germline V gene data show CDR1 as ENHRY and CDR2 as SYGVKD. This CDR3 reads CATKAGSGSVGEQFF. CDR3 bases: TGTGCCACCAAGGCCGGGAGCGGTTCGGTTGGTGAGCAGTTCTTC.

In this sample, this clone turned up once. V usage is TRBV5-5 and J usage is TRBJ1-2; D call uncertain. The V end lost 4 bases, the J end lost 2 bases, and 6 bases lay between the germline ends. The CDR3 spans 12 residues. Per germline, CDR1 SGHKS and CDR2 YYEKEE (reference sequence). CDR3 nucleotide sequence: TGTGCCAGCAGCGTCGGGAACTATGGCTACACCTTC. This translates into CASSVGNYGYTF.

The rearrangement joins TRBV6-5 to TRBJ1-2, with 8 bases identical to TRBD1. Germline lookup yields CDR1 MNHEY and CDR2 SVGAGI. The CDR3 has 15 amino acids. V lost 7 bases to trimming and J lost 2 bases; unmatched junction nucleotides: 9. The CDR3 reads CASTQSQGANYGYTF. The CDR3 DNA reads as TGTGCCAGCACCCAGAGTCAGGGGGCGAACTATGGCTACACCTTC.

This sequence joins TRBV2 and TRBJ1-4; TRBD1 might be the D (5 bases). V was trimmed by 4 bases and J by 7 bases, leaving 10 bases between them. The length of the CDR3 is 13 residues. Germline V CDR1 and CDR2: SNHLY, FYNNEI. CDR3 in amino acids: CASSVTGGEKLFF. CDR3 nucleotides: TGTGCCAGCAGTGTTACGGGGGGTGAAAAACTGTTTTTT.

V is TRBV7-9 and J is TRBJ1-1; the D gene is possibly TRBD1 (6 bases). Germline V gene data show CDR1 as SEHNR and CDR2 as FQNEAQ (reference sequence). This CDR3 has 13 residues. Trimming removed 4 bases from V and 5 bases from J, with 11 bases in between. CDR3 region: CASSYLDRTEAFF. The CDR3 DNA reads as TGTGCCAGCAGCTATCTTGACAGGACTGAAGCTTTCTTT.